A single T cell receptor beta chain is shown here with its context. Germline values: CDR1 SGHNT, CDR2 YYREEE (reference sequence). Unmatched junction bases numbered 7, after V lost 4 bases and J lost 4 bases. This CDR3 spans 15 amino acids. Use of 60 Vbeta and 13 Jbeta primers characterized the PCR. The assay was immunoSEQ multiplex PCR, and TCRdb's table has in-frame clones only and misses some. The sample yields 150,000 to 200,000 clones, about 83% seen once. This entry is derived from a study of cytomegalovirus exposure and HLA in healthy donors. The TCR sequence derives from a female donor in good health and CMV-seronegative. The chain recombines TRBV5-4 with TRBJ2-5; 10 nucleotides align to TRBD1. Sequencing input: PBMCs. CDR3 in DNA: TGTGCCAGCAGCGCGGGACAGGGGCGGGGAGAGACCCAGTACTTC. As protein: CASSAGQGRGETQYF.